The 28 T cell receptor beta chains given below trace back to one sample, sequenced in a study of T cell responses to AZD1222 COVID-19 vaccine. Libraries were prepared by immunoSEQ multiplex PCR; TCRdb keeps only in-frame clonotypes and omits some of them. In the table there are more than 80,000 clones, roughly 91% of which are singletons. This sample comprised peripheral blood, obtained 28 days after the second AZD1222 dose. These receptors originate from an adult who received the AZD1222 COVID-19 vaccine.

The CDR3 protein is CASRGSGDTQYF. The CDR3 DNA follows: TGTGCCAGTAGGGGGAGCGGGGATACGCAGTATTTT. This chain connects TRBV19 to TRBJ2-3; a weak D match, TRBD2 (6 bases). Germline V gene lookup returns CDR1 LNHDA and CDR2 SQIVND (reference sequence). The CDR3 consists of 12 residues. Trimming removed 6 bases from V and 6 bases from J, with 10 bases in between.

CDR3 in amino acids: CASSPLAQGAGMNTEAFF. As DNA, the CDR3 is TGCGCCAGCAGCCCCCTTGCACAGGGGGCGGGAATGAACACTGAAGCTTTCTTT. This rearrangement joins TRBV5-1 to TRBJ1-1, with TRBD1 matching 9 bases. The V segment lost 4 bases and the J segment 0 bases; nucleotides outside the gene matches: 13. Germline CDR1 SGHRS, CDR2 YFSETQ. CDR3 size: 18 residues. Together with reference TRBV5-1 and TRBJ1-1, the CDR3 gives the full variable domain: KAGVTQTPRYLIKTRGQQVTLSCSPISGHRSVSWYQQTPGQGLQFLFEYFSETQRNKGNFPGRFSGRQFSNSRSEMNVSTLELGDSALYLCASSPLAQGAGMNTEAFFGQGTRLTVV.

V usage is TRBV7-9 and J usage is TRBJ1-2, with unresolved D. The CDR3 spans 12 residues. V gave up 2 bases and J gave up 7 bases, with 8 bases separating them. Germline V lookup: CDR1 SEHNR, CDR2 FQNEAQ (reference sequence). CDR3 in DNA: TGTGCCAGCAGCTTACCAACCTTTGGCTACACCTTC. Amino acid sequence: CASSLPTFGYTF.

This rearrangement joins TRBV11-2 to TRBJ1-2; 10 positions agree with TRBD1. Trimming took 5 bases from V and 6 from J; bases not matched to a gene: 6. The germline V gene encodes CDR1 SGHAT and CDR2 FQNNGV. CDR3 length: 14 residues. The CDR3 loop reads CASSPRQGADGYTF. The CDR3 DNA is TGTGCCAGCAGCCCCCGACAGGGGGCGGATGGCTACACCTTC.

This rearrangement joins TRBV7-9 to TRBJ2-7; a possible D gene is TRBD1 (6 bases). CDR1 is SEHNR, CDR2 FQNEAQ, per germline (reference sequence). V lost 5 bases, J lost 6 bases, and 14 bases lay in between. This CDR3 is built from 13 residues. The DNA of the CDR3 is TGTGCCAGCAGCCCCCTGGGGGCCGGCGAGCAGTACTTC. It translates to CASSPLGAGEQYF. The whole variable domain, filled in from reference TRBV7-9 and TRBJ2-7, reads DTGVSQNPRHKITKRGQNVTFRCDPISEHNRLYWYRQTLGQGPEFLTYFQNEAQLEKSRLLSDRFSAERPKGSFSTLEIQRTEQGDSAMYLCASSPLGAGEQYFGPGTRLTVT.

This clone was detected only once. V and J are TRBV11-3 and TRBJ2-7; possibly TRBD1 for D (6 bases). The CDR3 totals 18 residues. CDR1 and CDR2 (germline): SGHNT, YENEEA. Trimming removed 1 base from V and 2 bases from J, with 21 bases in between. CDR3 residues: CASSLGAGKAGEPYEQYF. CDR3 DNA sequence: TGTGCCAGCAGCTTAGGGGCCGGCAAGGCAGGGGAACCCTACGAGCAGTACTTC.

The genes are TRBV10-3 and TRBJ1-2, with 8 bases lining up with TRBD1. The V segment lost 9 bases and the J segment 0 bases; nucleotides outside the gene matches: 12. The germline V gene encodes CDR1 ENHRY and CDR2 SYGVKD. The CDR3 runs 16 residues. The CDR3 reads CAIRPAGTGPNYGYTF. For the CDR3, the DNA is TGTGCCATACGACCCGCCGGGACAGGACCTAACTATGGCTACACCTTC.

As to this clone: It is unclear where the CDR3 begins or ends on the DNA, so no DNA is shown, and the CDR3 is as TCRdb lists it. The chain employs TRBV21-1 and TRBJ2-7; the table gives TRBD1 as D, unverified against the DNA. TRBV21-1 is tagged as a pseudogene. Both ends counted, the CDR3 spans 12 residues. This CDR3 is CASFGQGNEQYF.

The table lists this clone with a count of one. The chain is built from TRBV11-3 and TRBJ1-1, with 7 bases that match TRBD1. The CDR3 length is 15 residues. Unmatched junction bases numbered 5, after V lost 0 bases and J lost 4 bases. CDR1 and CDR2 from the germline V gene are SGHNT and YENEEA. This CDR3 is CASSLDQGVGTEAFF. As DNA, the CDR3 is TGTGCCAGCAGCTTAGATCAGGGGGTCGGCACTGAAGCTTTCTTT.

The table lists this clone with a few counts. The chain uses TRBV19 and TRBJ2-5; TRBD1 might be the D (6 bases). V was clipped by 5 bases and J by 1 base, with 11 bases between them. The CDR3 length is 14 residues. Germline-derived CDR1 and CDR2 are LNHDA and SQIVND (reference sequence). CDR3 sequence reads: CASSSRTAQETQYF. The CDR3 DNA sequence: TGTGCCAGTAGTTCTAGGACAGCCCAAGAGACCCAGTACTTC. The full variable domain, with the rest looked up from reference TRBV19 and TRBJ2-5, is DGGITQSPKYLFRKEGQNVTLSCEQNLNHDAMYWYRQDPGQGLRLIYYSQIVNDFQKGDIAEGYSVSREKKESFPLTVTSAQKNPTAFYLCASSSRTAQETQYFGPGTRLLVL.

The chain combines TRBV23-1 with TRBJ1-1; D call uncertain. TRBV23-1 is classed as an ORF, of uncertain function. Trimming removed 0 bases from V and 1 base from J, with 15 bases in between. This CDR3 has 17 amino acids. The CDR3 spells CASSQSNPGRANTEAFF. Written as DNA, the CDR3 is TGCGCCAGCAGTCAATCTAATCCGGGCCGAGCGAACACTGAAGCTTTCTTT.

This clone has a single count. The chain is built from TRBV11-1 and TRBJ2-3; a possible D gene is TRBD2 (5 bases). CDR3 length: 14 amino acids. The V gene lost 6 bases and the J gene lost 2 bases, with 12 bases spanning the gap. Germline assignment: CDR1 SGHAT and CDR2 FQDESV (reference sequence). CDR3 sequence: CASSQDSFTDTQYF. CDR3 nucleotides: TGTGCCAGCAGTCAGGACTCCTTCACAGATACGCAGTATTTT.

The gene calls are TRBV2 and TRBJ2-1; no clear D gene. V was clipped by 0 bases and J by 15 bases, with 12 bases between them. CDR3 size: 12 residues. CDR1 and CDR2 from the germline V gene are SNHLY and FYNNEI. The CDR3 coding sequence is TGTGCCAGCAGTGAAGCGCAGTCTGTTTGGTTCTTC. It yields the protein CASSEAQSVWFF. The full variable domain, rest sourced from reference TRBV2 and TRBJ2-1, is EPEVTQTPSHQVTQMGQEVILRCVPISNHLYFYWYRQILGQKVEFLVSFYNNEISEKSEIFDDQFSVERPDGSNFTLKIRSTKLEDSAMYFCASSEAQSVWFFGPGTRLTVL.

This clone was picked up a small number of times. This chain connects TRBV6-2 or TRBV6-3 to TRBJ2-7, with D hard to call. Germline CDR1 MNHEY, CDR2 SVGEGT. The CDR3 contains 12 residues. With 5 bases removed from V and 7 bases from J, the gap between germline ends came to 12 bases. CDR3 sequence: CASSTRLREQYF. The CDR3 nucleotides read TGTGCCAGCAGTACCCGGTTGAGAGAGCAGTACTTC.

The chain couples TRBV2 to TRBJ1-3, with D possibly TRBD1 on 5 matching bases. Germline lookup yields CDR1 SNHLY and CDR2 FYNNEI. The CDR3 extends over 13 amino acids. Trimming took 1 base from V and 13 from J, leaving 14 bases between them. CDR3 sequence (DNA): TGTGCCAGCAGTGAAGGGCCGGGGGTCCTGATATATTTT. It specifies CASSEGPGVLIYF.

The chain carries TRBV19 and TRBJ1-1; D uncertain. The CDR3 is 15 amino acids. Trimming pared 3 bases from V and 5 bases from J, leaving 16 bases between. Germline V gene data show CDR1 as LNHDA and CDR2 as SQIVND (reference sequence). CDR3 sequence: CASSIWGLERTEAFF. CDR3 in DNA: TGTGCCAGTAGTATTTGGGGTCTGGAGCGGACTGAAGCTTTCTTT.

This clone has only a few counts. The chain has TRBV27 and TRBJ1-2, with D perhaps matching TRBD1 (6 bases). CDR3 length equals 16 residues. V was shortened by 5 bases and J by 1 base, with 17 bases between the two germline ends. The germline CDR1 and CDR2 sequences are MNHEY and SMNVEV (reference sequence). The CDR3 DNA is TGTGCCAGCAGTCCCCGCGGCGGACAGTTTAACTATGGCTACACCTTC. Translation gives CASSPRGGQFNYGYTF.

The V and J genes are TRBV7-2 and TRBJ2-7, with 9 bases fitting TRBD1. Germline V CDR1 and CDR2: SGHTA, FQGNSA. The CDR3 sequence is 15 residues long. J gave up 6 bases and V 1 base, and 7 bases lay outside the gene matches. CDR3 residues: CASSLGRDRESEQYF. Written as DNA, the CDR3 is TGTGCCAGCAGCTTAGGCCGGGACAGGGAATCCGAGCAGTACTTC.

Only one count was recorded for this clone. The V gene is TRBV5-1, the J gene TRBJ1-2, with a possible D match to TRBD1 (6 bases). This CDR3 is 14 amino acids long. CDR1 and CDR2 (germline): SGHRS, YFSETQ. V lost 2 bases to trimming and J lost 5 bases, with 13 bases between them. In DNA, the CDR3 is TGCGCCAGCAGCTTTGAAACAGGGAGGTATGGCTACACCTTC. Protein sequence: CASSFETGRYGYTF.

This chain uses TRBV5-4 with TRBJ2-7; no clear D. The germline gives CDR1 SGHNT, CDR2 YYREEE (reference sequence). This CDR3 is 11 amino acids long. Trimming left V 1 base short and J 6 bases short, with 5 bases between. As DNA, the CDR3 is TGTGCCAGCAGCTTGACGGGCGAGCAGTACTTC. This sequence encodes CASSLTGEQYF. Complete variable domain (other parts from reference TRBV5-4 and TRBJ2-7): ETGVTQSPTHLIKTRGQQVTLRCSSQSGHNTVSWYQQALGQGPQFIFQYYREEENGRGNFPPRFSGLQFPNYSSELNVNALELDDSALYLCASSLTGEQYFGPGTRLTVT.

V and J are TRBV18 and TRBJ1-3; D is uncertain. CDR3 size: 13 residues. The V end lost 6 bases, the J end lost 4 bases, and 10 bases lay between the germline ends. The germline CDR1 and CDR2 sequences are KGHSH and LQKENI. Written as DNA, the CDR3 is TGTGCCAGCTCTAATTCGGGAGGAAACACCATATATTTT. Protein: CASSNSGGNTIYF.

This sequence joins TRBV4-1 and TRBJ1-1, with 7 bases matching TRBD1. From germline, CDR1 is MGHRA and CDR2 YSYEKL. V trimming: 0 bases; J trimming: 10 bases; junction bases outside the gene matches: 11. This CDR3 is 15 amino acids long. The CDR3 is CASSQDGGQAQTAFF. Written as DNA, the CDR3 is TGCGCCAGCAGCCAAGATGGAGGACAGGCCCAAACAGCTTTCTTT.

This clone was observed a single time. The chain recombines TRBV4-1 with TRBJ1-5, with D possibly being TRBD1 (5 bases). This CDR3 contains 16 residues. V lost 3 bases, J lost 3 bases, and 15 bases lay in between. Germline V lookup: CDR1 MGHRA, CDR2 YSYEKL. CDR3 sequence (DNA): TGCGCCAGCAGCCACGGGCCCGACAGAAACAATCAGCCCCAGCATTTT. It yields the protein CASSHGPDRNNQPQHF.

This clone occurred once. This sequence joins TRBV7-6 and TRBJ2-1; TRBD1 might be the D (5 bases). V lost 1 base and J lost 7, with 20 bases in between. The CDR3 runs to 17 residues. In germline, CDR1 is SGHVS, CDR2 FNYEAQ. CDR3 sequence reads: CASSLESSNKGPNEQFF. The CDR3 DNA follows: TGTGCCAGCAGCTTAGAATCCAGCAATAAGGGGCCAAATGAGCAGTTCTTC.

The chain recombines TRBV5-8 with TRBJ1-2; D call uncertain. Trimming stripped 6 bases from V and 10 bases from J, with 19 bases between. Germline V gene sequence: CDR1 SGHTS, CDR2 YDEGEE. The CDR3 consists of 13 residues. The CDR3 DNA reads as TGTGCCAGCACCAAAAATCAACAGAGTGACTACACCTTC. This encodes CASTKNQQSDYTF.

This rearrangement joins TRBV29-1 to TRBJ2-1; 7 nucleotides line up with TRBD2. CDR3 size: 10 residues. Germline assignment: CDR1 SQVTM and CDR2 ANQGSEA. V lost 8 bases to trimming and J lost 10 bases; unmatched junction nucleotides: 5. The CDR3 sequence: CSSTSEEQFF. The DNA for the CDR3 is TGCAGCTCAACTAGCGAAGAGCAGTTCTTC.

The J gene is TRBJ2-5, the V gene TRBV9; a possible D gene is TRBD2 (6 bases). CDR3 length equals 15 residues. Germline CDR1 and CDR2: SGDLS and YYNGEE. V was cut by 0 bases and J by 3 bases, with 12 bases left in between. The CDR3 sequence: CASSVGTGDEETQYF. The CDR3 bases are TGTGCCAGCAGCGTAGGAACGGGAGACGAAGAGACCCAGTACTTC.

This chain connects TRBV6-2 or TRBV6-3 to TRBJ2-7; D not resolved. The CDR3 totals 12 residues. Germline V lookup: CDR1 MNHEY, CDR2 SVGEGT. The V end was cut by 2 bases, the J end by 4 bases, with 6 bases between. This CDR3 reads CASSYVRYEQYF. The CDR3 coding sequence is TGTGCCAGCAGTTACGTCAGGTACGAGCAGTACTTC.